This T cell receptor (beta chain) was sequenced for a study of blood T cell repertoires in COVID-19. Study context: The samples span acute and convalescent COVID-19 from the United States, Italy and Spain. Nucleic acid was either cDNA or gDNA, and it came from T cells, B-cell-depleted T cells, or PBMCs.

Germline CDR1 reads KGHDR; CDR2 reads SFDVKD. CDR3 length: 14 residues. Trimming removed 5 bases from V and 6 bases from J, with 13 bases in between. In the original workflow: Nucleated cell number was recorded as an estimate derived from reference gene primer amplification. The protocol was immunoSEQ multiplex PCR, while the TCRdb copy is restricted to in-frame clones and leaves out a portion. V and J calls and clone size come straight from that table; D and trimming were deduced from the DNA. This table has 200,000 or so clones, roughly 80% appearing once. This receptor was identified in a young woman with acute or convalescent COVID-19. V is TRBV24-1 and J is TRBJ1-5, with D hard to call. Sequencing was performed on peripheral blood. CDR3 sequence: CATSGGVGLQPQHF. CDR3 DNA sequence: TGTGCCACCAGTGGGGGAGTAGGGCTTCAGCCCCAGCATTTT.